This is a list of T cell receptor beta chains from one sample in a study of blood T cell repertoires in COVID-19. Clones were sequenced by immunoSEQ multiplex PCR, and TCRdb holds only the in-frame ones, with some missing. Among under 250,000 clones, roughly 85% were seen once, and the ten largest hold under 4%. Sequenced input: peripheral blood. The receptors here all came from a man aged 18 to 29 with active or convalescent COVID-19. Each CDR3 is given with its conserved first and last residue. A D gene is named only where the DNA matches it firmly. Clone size is given for some rows only: seen once, a few or many times, or a class if the clone is expanded.

d_call j_call v_call clone_size cdr3_nt cdr3_aa
TRBD2 TRBJ2-7 TRBV4-3 few TGCGCCAGCAGCCAAGCGATAGCGGGAGACCCCTACGAGCAGTACTTC CASSQAIAGDPYEQYF
TRBD1 TRBJ2-2 TRBV5-1 . TGCGCCAGCAGCCTGCCGGGACAGGGGGATGGCACCGGGGAGCTGTTTTTT CASSLPGQGDGTGELFF
. TRBJ1-1 TRBV11-2 . TGTGCCAGCAGCTTAGGTAGAACTATGAACACTGAAGCTTTCTTT CASSLGRTMNTEAFF
TRBD1 TRBJ2-1 TRBV6-5 . TGTGCCAGCACCAGGGGGCTAGGGAATGAGCAGTTCTTC CASTRGLGNEQFF
. TRBJ1-2 TRBV4-2 . TGTGCCAGCAGCCAAGAGCAGGGTAGGGACTATGGCTACACCTTC CASSQEQGRDYGYTF
TRBD1 TRBJ1-2 TRBV28 . TGTGCCAGTTACCAGACAGGGGGTCCCAACTATGGCTACACCTTC CASYQTGGPNYGYTF
. TRBJ1-1 TRBV30 . TGTGCCTGGGGGGGCCTTTCGGGGACTGAAGCTTTCTTT CAWGGLSGTEAFF
. TRBJ2-2 TRBV20-1 . TGCAGTGCTAGTCATGTAGCGACCGCGAACACCGGGGAGCTGTTTTTT CSASHVATANTGELFF
. TRBJ1-1 TRBV9 . TGTGCCAGCAGCGTAGGGAGCGAGAACACTGAAGCTTTCTTT CASSVGSENTEAFF
. TRBJ1-1 TRBV9 . TGTGCCAGCAGCCCACTTGGGAGCCTCCTAAGGGCTGAAGCTTTCTTT CASSPLGSLLRAEAFF
TRBD1 TRBJ2-1 TRBV24-1 . TGTGCCACCAGTGATTCGAAACCGGGACAGGGGTACAATGAGCAGTTCTTC CATSDSKPGQGYNEQFF
. TRBJ1-4 TRBV6-5 . TGTGCCAGCAGTTACGCCTCACTGCGAACTAATGAAAAACTGTTTTTT CASSYASLRTNEKLFF